The clone carrying this TCR beta chain was seen repeatedly, ten times or more. What it recognizes is unknown. Compared with germline, one end of the junction differs, possibly owing to a read error. This sample was included in a study of Graves' ophthalmopathy and Graves' hyperthyroidism. Notes on the study in general: Ophthalmopathy progression predictions by the model showed nearly 75% specificity and roughly 70% sensitivity. A model built from 13 signatures distinguished ophthalmopathy from stable hyperthyroidism with about 86% sensitivity and 81.08% specificity.

RNA transcripts served as template for amplifying TCR beta CDR3 sequences. A first-round RT-PCR used HTBI primers, followed by a second-round multiplex PCR. One entry per CDR3 protein results from TCRdb running MiXCR on the multiplex PCR reads. The sample carries about 400,000 distinct CDR3 sequences, 15% recorded once. This CDR3 region has 19 residues. CDR1 is MDHEN, CDR2 SYDVKM, per germline. The sequencing sample was made of peripheral blood. The sequence was collected from a woman aged 18-35 years with stable Graves' hyperthyroidism. The gene calls are TRBV28 and TRBJ1-5, with D possibly TRBD1 on 5 matching bases. The CDR3 DNA reads TGTGCCAGCAGTCCTCCCTCCCCATGGGACTCACAGGACAATCGGCCCCAGCATTTT. Translating gives CASSPPSPWDSQDNRPQHF. The complete variable domain, with remaining parts taken from reference TRBV28 and TRBJ1-5, reads DVKVTQSSRYLVKRTGEKVFLECVQDMDHENMFWYRQDPGLGLRLIYFSYDVKMKEKGDIPEGYSVSREKKERFSLILESASTNQTSMYLCASSPPSPWDSQDNRPQHFGDGTRLSIL.